Shown below are 18 T cell receptor beta chains from a single sample sequenced in a study of vaccination effects on CD4 cells after COVID-19. Produced via immunoSEQ multiplex PCR; TCRdb's table is partial and in-frame only. The data show 25,000 to 40,000 clones, roughly 67% seen once. These receptors lack a known antigen. With the ViraFEST assay, the study expanded antigen-specific CD4+ T cells using viral peptide pools, then sequenced them. Researchers isolated CD4+ T cells once approximately ten days of culture had elapsed. Vaccine administered to participants consisted of two doses of either BNT162b2 or mRNA-1273. This material consisted of CD4+ T cells from PBMCs cultured with SARS-CoV-2 spike peptides, taken after COVID-19 vaccination. The receptors come from a human donor who received a COVID-19 vaccine.

The chain is built from TRBV18 and TRBJ2-7; 12 nucleotides agree with TRBD1. The CDR3 spans 17 residues. V shed 0 bases and J 6 bases; nucleotides not matched to a gene: 9. Germline CDR1 and CDR2: KGHSH and LQKENI. This CDR3 reads CASSPPWDRGLGGEQYF. CDR3 coding DNA: TGTGCCAGCTCACCACCGTGGGACAGGGGGCTTGGTGGCGAGCAGTACTTC.

The chain combines TRBV27 with TRBJ2-7, with 12 bases aligning to TRBD2. The CDR3 runs 15 residues. Per the germline V gene, CDR1 is MNHEY and CDR2 is SMNVEV (reference sequence). V was pared by 2 bases and J by 3 bases, with 2 bases of the junction left unmatched. The CDR3 region is CASSLTTSGSYEQYF. In nucleotides, the CDR3 is TGTGCCAGCAGTTTAACGACTAGCGGGAGCTACGAGCAGTACTTC.

The rearrangement uses TRBV19 and TRBJ1-3; 9 positions agree with TRBD1. V shed 4 bases, J shed 6 bases, and the junction held 7 bases outside the gene matches. CDR3 length: 15 amino acids. The V gene's germline CDR1 is LNHDA and CDR2 SQIVND (reference sequence). The CDR3 sequence is CASSKAGQGLNTIYF. As DNA, the CDR3 is TGTGCCAGTAGTAAAGCGGGACAGGGCCTAAACACCATATATTTT.

The rearrangement joins TRBV7-2 to TRBJ2-1; 10 bases match TRBD2. The CDR3 runs to 16 residues. CDR1 is SGHTA, CDR2 FQGNSA, per germline. Trimming removed 1 base from V and 7 bases from J; junction bases left unmatched: 7. CDR3 coding DNA: TGTGCCAGCAGCTTAGGGCTCCAAGCGGGAGGGAATGAGCAGTTCTTC. Its protein product is CASSLGLQAGGNEQFF.

This clone was seen a few times. This rearrangement joins TRBV12-3 or TRBV12-4 to TRBJ1-1; no definite D call. The V and J ends lost 2 bases and 5 bases respectively, with 6 bases between them. There are 12 residues in the CDR3. This CDR3 reads CASSLSLTEAFF. For the CDR3, the DNA is TGTGCCAGCAGTTTAAGTTTAACTGAAGCTTTCTTT.

Here the CDR3 DNA reads TGCGCCAGCAGCCAAGACCTAGCGGGAACTAGCACAGATACGCAGTATTTT. It specifies CASSQDLAGTSTDTQYF. The gene calls are TRBV4-1 and TRBJ2-3; TRBD2 matches 9 bases. CDR1 MGHRA and CDR2 YSYEKL come from the germline V gene. The CDR3 runs 17 residues. Unmatched junction bases numbered 4, after V lost 0 bases and J lost 0 bases.

Only one count was recorded for this clone. J is TRBJ1-3 and V is TRBV5-1; perhaps TRBD1 as D (5 bases). Germline V gene data show CDR1 as SGHRS and CDR2 as YFSETQ. Trimming pared 4 bases from V and 0 bases from J, leaving 11 bases between. The CDR3 length is 15 residues. CDR3 bases: TGCGCCAGCAGCCCTCAGGGAAGCTCTGGAAACACCATATATTTT. Amino acids: CASSPQGSSGNTIYF.

The chain couples TRBV30 to TRBJ1-1, with D perhaps TRBD1 (5 bases). V was clipped by 0 bases and J by 4 bases, with 12 bases between them. This CDR3 spans 14 amino acids. The germline V gene encodes CDR1 GTSNPN and CDR2 SVGIG (reference sequence). The CDR3 sequence: CAWSVLGQGTEAFF. The CDR3 nucleotides read TGTGCCTGGAGTGTGTTGGGGCAGGGCACTGAAGCTTTCTTT.

This sequence joins TRBV4-1 and TRBJ1-5; possible D gene TRBD1, 5 bases. The CDR3 sequence is 16 residues long. The ends were cut back, 2 bases at V and 3 bases at J, with 14 bases in the middle. CDR1 is MGHRA and CDR2 is YSYEKL in the germline V gene. CDR3 coding DNA: TGCGCCAGCAGCCAATGGGCGGGGGGAGTCAATCAGCCCCAGCATTTT. Amino acid sequence: CASSQWAGGVNQPQHF.

The rearrangement uses TRBV6-4 and TRBJ2-3; possible D gene TRBD1, 5 bases. CDR1 is MRHNA and CDR2 is SNTAGT in the germline V gene. The CDR3 length is 14 residues. V was clipped by 4 bases and J by 2 bases, with 10 bases between them. The CDR3 loop reads CASSADSPTDTQYF. In nucleotides, the CDR3 is TGTGCCAGCAGTGCTGACAGTCCCACAGATACGCAGTATTTT.

The V and J genes are TRBV10-3 and TRBJ2-7, with D unclear. This CDR3 spans 14 amino acids. V was trimmed by 5 bases and J by 0 bases, leaving 11 bases between them. Germline assignment: CDR1 ENHRY and CDR2 SYGVKD. CDR3 bases: TGTGCCATCAGTCCGACGGGTAGCTCCTACGAGCAGTACTTC. This codes for CAISPTGSSYEQYF.

A note on this clone: The sample contains more than one DNA sequence encoding this CDR3. The chain joins TRBV18 to TRBJ1-1; D gene uncertain. Germline V gives CDR1 KGHSH, CDR2 LQKENI. The CDR3 sequence is 14 residues long. Trimming left V 3 bases short and J 0 bases short, with 8 bases between. CDR3 DNA: TGTGCCAGCTCACCTCAGGTTATGAACACTGAAGCTTTCTTT. This gives the protein CASSPQVMNTEAFF.

The genes are TRBV4-1 and TRBJ1-5; D remains ambiguous. CDR3 size: 15 residues. Germline V lookup: CDR1 MGHRA, CDR2 YSYEKL. V lost 0 bases, J lost 5 bases, and 11 bases lay in between. CDR3 coding DNA: TGCGCCAGCAGCCAAGAGCCTGGCAGATATCAGCCCCAGCATTTT. It yields the protein CASSQEPGRYQPQHF.

The chain couples TRBV3-1 (or the pseudogene TRBV3-2) to TRBJ2-1, with 10 bases fitting TRBD2. CDR1 is LGHDT, CDR2 YNNKEL, per germline (reference sequence). The CDR3 is made up of 15 amino acids. V trimming: 4 bases; J trimming: 6 bases; junction bases outside the gene matches: 6. CDR3 amino acids: CASSPSSSGSNEQFF. The CDR3 DNA reads as TGTGCCAGCAGCCCAAGTTCTAGCGGGAGCAATGAGCAGTTCTTC.

This clone was picked up one time. J is TRBJ1-1 and V is TRBV25-1; D remains ambiguous. The CDR3 spans 15 residues. Trimming took 8 bases from V and 2 from J, leaving 18 bases between them. Germline V gene lookup returns CDR1 MGHDK and CDR2 SYGVNS. DNA for the CDR3: TGTGCCAGCGCCCCCCATGGAGAGGCTAACACTGAAGCTTTCTTT. Translation gives CASAPHGEANTEAFF.

The CDR3 sequence is CASSPAGGGYSEQFF. The CDR3 DNA reads as TGTGCCAGCAGCCCAGCGGGGGGTGGGTATAGTGAGCAGTTCTTC. The V call is TRBV7-9, the J call TRBJ2-1; 9 nucleotides align to TRBD2. Germline assignment: CDR1 SEHNR and CDR2 FQNEAQ (reference sequence). Trimming took 5 bases from V and 9 from J; bases not matched to a gene: 11. The CDR3 extends over 15 amino acids.

This chain connects TRBV18 to TRBJ2-5; TRBD2 matches at 9 bases. From germline, CDR1 is KGHSH and CDR2 LQKENI. The CDR3 loop spans 16 amino acids. Losses at the gene ends were 3 bases for V and 5 bases for J; bases not matched to a gene: 10. The CDR3 DNA reads TGTGCCAGCTCACCGCGGGGACTAGCAATGGGGGAGACCCAGTACTTC. Protein: CASSPRGLAMGETQYF.

The V gene is TRBV6-5, the J gene TRBJ1-1; D is unresolved. The CDR3 runs to 14 residues. Germline assignment: CDR1 MNHEY and CDR2 SVGAGI. V was shortened by 2 bases and J by 5 bases, with 12 bases between the two germline ends. CDR3 loop: CASSYRVGLTEAFF. Written as DNA, the CDR3 is TGTGCCAGCAGTTACAGGGTTGGGTTAACTGAAGCTTTCTTT.